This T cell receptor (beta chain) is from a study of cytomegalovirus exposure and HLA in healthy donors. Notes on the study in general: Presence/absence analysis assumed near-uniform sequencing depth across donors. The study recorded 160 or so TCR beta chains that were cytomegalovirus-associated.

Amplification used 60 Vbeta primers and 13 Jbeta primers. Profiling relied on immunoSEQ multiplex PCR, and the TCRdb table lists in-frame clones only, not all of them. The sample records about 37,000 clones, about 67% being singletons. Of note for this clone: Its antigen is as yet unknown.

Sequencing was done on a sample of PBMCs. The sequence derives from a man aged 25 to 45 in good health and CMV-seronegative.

In nucleotides, the CDR3 is TGTGCCAGCAGCTTAACGGGTGGACAGGGGGCCGAGCAGTACTTC. This translates into CASSLTGGQGAEQYF. The V call is TRBV7-3, the J call TRBJ2-7; 11 nucleotides line up with TRBD1. The CDR3 has 15 amino acids. V lost 0 bases, J lost 6 bases, and 4 bases stayed unmatched. Per the germline V gene, CDR1 is SGHTA and CDR2 is FQGTGA. Combining the CDR3 with reference TRBV7-3 and TRBJ2-7 gives the whole variable domain GAGVSQTPSNKVTEKGKYVELRCDPISGHTALYWYRQSLGQGPEFLIYFQGTGAADDSGLPNDRFFAVRPEGSVSTLKIQRTERGDSAVYLCASSLTGGQGAEQYFGPGTRLTVT.